One and the same sample provided the 17 T cell receptor beta chains below, sequenced in a study of blood T cell repertoires in COVID-19. Generated by immunoSEQ multiplex PCR, the TCRdb table keeps only in-frame clones and is missing some. In the table there are some 96,000 clones, 70% to 90% of which are singletons. Material: peripheral blood. The origin of the receptors is a human donor in a cohort sampled during active COVID-19.

In DNA, the CDR3 is TGTGCCAGCTCACCCCCTGGGGCGGGGCGGGGTGAGCAGTTCTTC. It translates to CASSPPGAGRGEQFF. This chain uses TRBV6-5 with TRBJ2-1, with D possibly being TRBD2 (6 bases). The CDR3 covers 15 residues. Looked up from germline, CDR1 is MNHEY and CDR2 is SVGAGI. V was clipped by 8 bases and J by 9 bases, with 23 bases between them.

The chain carries TRBV12-5 and TRBJ1-1; D unclear. V was shortened by 2 bases and J by 4 bases, with 8 bases between the two germline ends. Germline CDR1 is LGHNT and CDR2 is FRNRAP. The CDR3 is 13 amino acids. Here the CDR3 DNA reads TGTGCTAGTGGTTTGTTCGGGGTCACTGAAGCTTTCTTT. As protein: CASGLFGVTEAFF.

This clone was picked up many times. The chain combines TRBV4-1 with TRBJ2-1; 12 bases line up with TRBD2. Trimming at V came to 3 bases and at J to 6 bases, leaving 3 bases not matched to a gene. The CDR3 contains 15 residues. Germline V lookup: CDR1 MGHRA, CDR2 YSYEKL. CDR3 amino acids: CASSQGLAGLNEQFF. The CDR3 DNA is TGCGCCAGCAGCCAGGGACTAGCGGGCCTCAATGAGCAGTTCTTC.

The chain couples TRBV7-8 to TRBJ2-7; D unresolved. Germline V gene sequence: CDR1 SGHVS, CDR2 FQNEAQ. V lost 0 bases and J lost 3, with 6 bases in between. This CDR3 is built from 13 residues. CDR3 sequence reads: CASSLAAHYEQYF. CDR3 DNA sequence: TGTGCCAGCAGCTTAGCGGCTCACTACGAGCAGTACTTC.

This chain uses TRBV7-9 with TRBJ1-4, with TRBD1 as a possible D gene (5 bases). Germline V gives CDR1 SEHNR, CDR2 FQNEAQ (reference sequence). V dropped 1 base and J dropped 5 bases, with 8 bases sitting between them. The CDR3 runs to 14 residues. CDR3: CASSLGRTNEKLFF. CDR3 coding DNA: TGTGCCAGCAGCTTAGGGCGGACAAATGAAAAACTGTTTTTT.

The chain carries TRBV30 and TRBJ2-1; 11 nucleotides line up with TRBD2. V was clipped by 0 bases and J by 8 bases; unmatched bases: 21. Germline CDR1 and CDR2: GTSNPN and SVGIG (reference sequence). The CDR3 runs to 20 residues. CDR3: CAWSVELLNSGRDKEDEQFF. In nucleotides, the CDR3 is TGTGCCTGGAGTGTGGAGTTACTCAATAGCGGGAGGGACAAAGAGGATGAGCAGTTCTTC.

The chain combines TRBV3-1 (or the pseudogene TRBV3-2) with TRBJ1-6; D unresolved. CDR1 and CDR2 from the germline V gene are LGHDT and YNNKEL (reference sequence). Trimming removed 0 bases from V and 1 base from J, with 13 bases in between. The CDR3 has 18 amino acids. The CDR3 protein is CASSQEGKGASYNSPLHF. CDR3 nucleotide sequence: TGTGCCAGCAGCCAAGAGGGGAAGGGAGCTTCCTATAATTCACCCCTCCACTTT.

The chain combines TRBV6-5 with TRBJ2-5; D might be TRBD1 (5 bases). Germline CDR1 reads MNHEY; CDR2 reads SVGAGI. This CDR3 comprises 14 residues. Between the trimmed V and J ends, which lost 6 bases and 5 bases, there was a span of 16 bases. The CDR3 DNA sequence: TGTGCCAGCAGGCCCTCAGGGTTGGGGGAGACCCAGTACTTC. Encoded protein: CASRPSGLGETQYF.

The genes are TRBV19 and TRBJ1-2; weak D call: TRBD1 (5 bases). The germline V and J ends were trimmed by 4 bases and 3 bases, with 15 bases remaining between them. The CDR3 extends over 15 amino acids. The V gene's germline CDR1 is LNHDA and CDR2 SQIVND (reference sequence). CDR3 coding DNA: TGTGCCAGTAGTAGAGACAGCCTCAGGGACTATGGCTACACCTTC. Its protein is CASSRDSLRDYGYTF.

This clone was found once. The chain couples TRBV4-3 to TRBJ2-1, with 14 bases that match TRBD2. With V trimmed by 5 bases and J by 9 bases, 9 bases remained unmatched. This CDR3 comprises 16 residues. The germline V gene has CDR1 LGHNA and CDR2 YSLEER. Written as DNA, the CDR3 is TGCGCCAGCAGCGGATCCGGGACTAGCGGGGGTGGTGAGCAGTTCTTC. Translation gives CASSGSGTSGGGEQFF.

The chain has TRBV18 and TRBJ2-3; D might be TRBD2 (5 bases). Germline values: CDR1 KGHSH, CDR2 LQKENI. This CDR3 has 13 residues. The V end was cut by 6 bases, the J end by 9 bases, with 16 bases between. CDR3 sequence (DNA): TGTGCCAGCTCCCTGGGGTTCCGAGGGACGCAGTATTTT. Translated, it gives CASSLGFRGTQYF.

The chain joins TRBV5-1 to TRBJ2-5, with D tentatively TRBD1 (5 bases). The V and J ends lost 4 bases and 5 bases respectively, with 21 bases between them. The V gene's germline CDR1 is SGHRS and CDR2 YFSETQ. The CDR3 is 16 amino acids. CDR3 sequence reads: CASSLGQTSRGETQYF. As DNA, the CDR3 is TGCGCCAGCAGCCTGGGCCAGACGTCAAGGGGTGAGACCCAGTACTTC.

The chain joins TRBV11-2 to TRBJ2-1; TRBD2 agrees at 9 bases. Germline CDR1 and CDR2: SGHAT and FQNNGV. The CDR3 is 19 amino acids. Losses at the gene ends were 5 bases for V and 0 bases for J; bases not matched to a gene: 14. CDR3 nucleotide sequence: TGTGCCAGCAGCAGGATAGCGGGGGTCTCCTCAAGCTCCTACAATGAGCAGTTCTTC. Residues: CASSRIAGVSSSSYNEQFF.

This sequence joins TRBV7-2 and TRBJ2-1, with 12 bases fitting TRBD2. The germline gives CDR1 SGHTA, CDR2 FQGNSA. Unmatched junction bases numbered 10, after V lost 4 bases and J lost 9 bases. The CDR3 loop spans 16 amino acids. DNA of the CDR3: TGTGCCAGCAGCTCGACACTAGCGGGAGGTTATACTGAGCAGTTCTTC. Encoded protein: CASSSTLAGGYTEQFF.

This clone was seen a single time. The chain employs TRBV5-1 and TRBJ1-1; 8 bases align to TRBD1. The CDR3 contains 13 residues. J gave up 7 bases and V 0 bases, and 2 bases lay outside the gene matches. Germline lookup yields CDR1 SGHRS and CDR2 YFSETQ. The CDR3 sequence is CASSLETGVEAFF. CDR3 coding DNA: TGCGCCAGCAGCTTGGAGACAGGGGTTGAAGCTTTCTTT. The full variable domain, with the rest looked up from reference TRBV5-1 and TRBJ1-1, is KAGVTQTPRYLIKTRGQQVTLSCSPISGHRSVSWYQQTPGQGLQFLFEYFSETQRNKGNFPGRFSGRQFSNSRSEMNVSTLELGDSALYLCASSLETGVEAFFGQGTRLTVV.

This chain connects TRBV5-1 to TRBJ2-3; TRBD2 agrees at 9 bases. V was clipped by 4 bases and J by 6 bases; unmatched bases: 3. This CDR3 has 13 residues. Germline V gene data show CDR1 as SGHRS and CDR2 as YFSETQ. In DNA, the CDR3 is TGCGCCAGCAGCGACGGACTAGCGGATACGCAGTATTTT. Protein: CASSDGLADTQYF.

In the case of this clone: At one end the junction does not follow the germline gene, possibly because of a read error. V gene TRBV5-1 combines with J gene TRBJ1-1; D is ambiguous. Germline assignment: CDR1 SGHRS and CDR2 YFSETQ. This CDR3 is built from 18 residues. The CDR3 region has the DNA TGCGCCAGCAGCCCATGGACCGGGATCATGGGTGGGAACAGTGAAGCTTTCTTT. It yields the protein CASSPWTGIMGGNSEAFF.